This T cell receptor (beta chain) originates from a study of cytomegalovirus exposure and HLA in healthy donors. Study results and limitations: According to the study, roughly 180 TCR beta chains were cytomegalovirus-associated. The tendency of first-cohort TCR clusters to co-occur in the 120 or so validation repertoires was identified by a subsequent analysis.

The CDR3 has 13 amino acids. Trimming shortened V by 0 bases and J by 7 bases, and 10 bases separated the two germline ends. The germline CDR1 and CDR2 sequences are SGHKS and YYEKEE (reference sequence). As for this clone: Its target is not known.

Repertoires were generated with immunoSEQ multiplex PCR, while TCRdb's copy carries only in-frame clones and drops some. The sample lists about 120,000 clones, 85% to 90% occurring once. Sequenced material: PBMCs. The TCR comes from a woman in her 30s in good health and CMV-seronegative. The gene calls are TRBV5-5 and TRBJ1-2, with D possibly matching TRBD1 (5 bases). The chain's CDR3 is CASSLVQGSGYTF. The CDR3 DNA reads TGTGCCAGCAGCTTGGTTCAGGGAAGTGGCTACACCTTC. Full variable domain (outside the CDR3, taken from reference TRBV5-5 and TRBJ1-2): DAGVTQSPTHLIKTRGQQVTLRCSPISGHKSVSWYQQVLGQGPQFIFQYYEKEERGRGNFPDRFSARQFPNYSSELNVNALLLGDSALYLCASSLVQGSGYTFGSGTRLTVV.